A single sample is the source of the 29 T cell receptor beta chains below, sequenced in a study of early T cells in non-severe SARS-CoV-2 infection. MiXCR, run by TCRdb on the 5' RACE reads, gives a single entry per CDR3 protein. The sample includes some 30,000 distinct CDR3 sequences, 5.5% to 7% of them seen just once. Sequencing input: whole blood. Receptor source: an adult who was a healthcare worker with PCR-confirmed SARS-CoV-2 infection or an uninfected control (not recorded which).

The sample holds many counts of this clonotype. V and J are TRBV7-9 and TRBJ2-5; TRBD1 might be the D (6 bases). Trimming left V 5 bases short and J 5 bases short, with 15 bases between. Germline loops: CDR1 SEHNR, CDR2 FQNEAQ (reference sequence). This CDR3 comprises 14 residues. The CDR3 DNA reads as TGTGCCAGCAGCCCGTGGACAGTGTCCGAGACCCAGTACTTC. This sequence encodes CASSPWTVSETQYF.

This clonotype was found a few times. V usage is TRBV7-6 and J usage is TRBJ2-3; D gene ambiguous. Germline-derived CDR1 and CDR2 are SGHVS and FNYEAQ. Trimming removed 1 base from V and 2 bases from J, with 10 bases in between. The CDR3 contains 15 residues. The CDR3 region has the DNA TGTGCCAGCAGCTTAGAGAAGGGCGACACAGATACGCAGTATTTT. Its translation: CASSLEKGDTDTQYF.

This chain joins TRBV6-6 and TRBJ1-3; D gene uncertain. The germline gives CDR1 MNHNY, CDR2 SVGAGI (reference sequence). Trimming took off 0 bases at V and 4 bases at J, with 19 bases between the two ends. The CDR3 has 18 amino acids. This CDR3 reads CASSYSIGVRLVGNTIYF. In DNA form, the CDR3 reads TGTGCCAGCAGTTACTCGATAGGCGTAAGGCTGGTCGGAAACACCATATATTTT.

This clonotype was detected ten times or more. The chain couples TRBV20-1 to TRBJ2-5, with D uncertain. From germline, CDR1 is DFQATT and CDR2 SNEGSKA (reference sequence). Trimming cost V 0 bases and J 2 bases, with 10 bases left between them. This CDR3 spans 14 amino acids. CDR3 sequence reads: CSARDWILQETQYF. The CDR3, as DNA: TGCAGTGCTAGAGATTGGATATTACAAGAGACCCAGTACTTC.

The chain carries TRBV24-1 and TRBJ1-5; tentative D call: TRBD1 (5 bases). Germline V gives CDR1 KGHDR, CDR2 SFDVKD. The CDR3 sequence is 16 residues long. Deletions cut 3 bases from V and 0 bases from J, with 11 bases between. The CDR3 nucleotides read TGTGCCACCAGTGATGGGACCAGCTATAGCAATCAGCCCCAGCATTTT. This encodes CATSDGTSYSNQPQHF.

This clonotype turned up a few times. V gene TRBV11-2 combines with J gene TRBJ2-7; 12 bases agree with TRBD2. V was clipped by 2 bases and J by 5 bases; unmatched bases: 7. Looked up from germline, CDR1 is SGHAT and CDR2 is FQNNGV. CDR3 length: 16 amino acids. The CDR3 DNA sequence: TGTGCCAGCAGCTTATCTCTAGCGGGGGGGCGCGACGAGCAGTACTTC. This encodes CASSLSLAGGRDEQYF.

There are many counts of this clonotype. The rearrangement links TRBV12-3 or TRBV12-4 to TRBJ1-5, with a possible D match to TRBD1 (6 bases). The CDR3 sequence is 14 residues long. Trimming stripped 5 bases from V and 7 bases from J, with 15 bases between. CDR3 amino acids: CASSQDLRGQPQHF. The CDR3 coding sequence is TGTGCCAGCAGTCAAGACCTTAGGGGGCAGCCCCAGCATTTT.

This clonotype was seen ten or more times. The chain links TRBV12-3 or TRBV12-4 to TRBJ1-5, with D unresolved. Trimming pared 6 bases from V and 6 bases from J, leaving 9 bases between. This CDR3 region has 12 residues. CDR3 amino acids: CASSTLGQPQHF. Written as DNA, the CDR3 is TGTGCCAGCAGCACCTTGGGTCAGCCCCAGCATTTT.

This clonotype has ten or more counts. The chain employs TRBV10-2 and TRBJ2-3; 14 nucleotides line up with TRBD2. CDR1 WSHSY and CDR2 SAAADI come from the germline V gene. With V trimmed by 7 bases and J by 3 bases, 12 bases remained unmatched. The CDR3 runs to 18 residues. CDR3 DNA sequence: TGCGCCAGCAAATTGACTAGCGGGGGGGCCTCTGTTACAGATACGCAGTATTTT. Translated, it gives CASKLTSGGASVTDTQYF.

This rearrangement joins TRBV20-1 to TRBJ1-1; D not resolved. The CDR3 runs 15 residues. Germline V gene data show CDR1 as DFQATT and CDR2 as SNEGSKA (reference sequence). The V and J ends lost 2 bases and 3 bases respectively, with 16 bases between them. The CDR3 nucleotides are TGCAGTGCTAGATTATCCGGGCGGGGAGACACTGAAGCTTTCTTT. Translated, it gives CSARLSGRGDTEAFF.

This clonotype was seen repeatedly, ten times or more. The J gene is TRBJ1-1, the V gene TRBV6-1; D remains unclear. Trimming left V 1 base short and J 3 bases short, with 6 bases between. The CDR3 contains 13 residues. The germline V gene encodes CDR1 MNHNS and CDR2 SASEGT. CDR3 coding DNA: TGTGCCAGCAGTGAAGGGGCGCACACTGAAGCTTTCTTT. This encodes CASSEGAHTEAFF.

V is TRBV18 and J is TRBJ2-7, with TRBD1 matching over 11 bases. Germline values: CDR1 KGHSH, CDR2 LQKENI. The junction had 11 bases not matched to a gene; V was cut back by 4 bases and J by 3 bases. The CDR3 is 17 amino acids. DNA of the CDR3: TGTGCCAGCTCACAGGGACAGGGGGAAAGTAAGGGCTACGAGCAGTACTTC. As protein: CASSQGQGESKGYEQYF.

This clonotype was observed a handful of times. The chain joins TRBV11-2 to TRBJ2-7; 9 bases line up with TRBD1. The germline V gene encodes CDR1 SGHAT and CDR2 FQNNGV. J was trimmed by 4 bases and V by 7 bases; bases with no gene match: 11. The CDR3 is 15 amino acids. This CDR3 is CASTLGGTGKYEQYF. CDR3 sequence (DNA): TGTGCCAGCACCCTTGGTGGGACAGGGAAGTACGAGCAGTACTTC.

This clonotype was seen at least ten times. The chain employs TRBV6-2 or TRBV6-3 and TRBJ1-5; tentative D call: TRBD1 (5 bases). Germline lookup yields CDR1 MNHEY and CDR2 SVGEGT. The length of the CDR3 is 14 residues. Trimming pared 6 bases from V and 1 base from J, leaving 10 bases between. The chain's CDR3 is CASSYRQSNQPQHF. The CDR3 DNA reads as TGTGCCAGCAGCTACCGACAGAGCAATCAGCCCCAGCATTTT.

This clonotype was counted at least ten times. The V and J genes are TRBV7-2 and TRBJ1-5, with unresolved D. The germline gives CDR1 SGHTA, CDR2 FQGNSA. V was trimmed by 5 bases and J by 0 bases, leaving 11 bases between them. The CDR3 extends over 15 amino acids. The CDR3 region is CASSPSAVSNQPQHF. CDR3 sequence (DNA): TGTGCCAGCAGCCCAAGCGCTGTTAGCAATCAGCCCCAGCATTTT.

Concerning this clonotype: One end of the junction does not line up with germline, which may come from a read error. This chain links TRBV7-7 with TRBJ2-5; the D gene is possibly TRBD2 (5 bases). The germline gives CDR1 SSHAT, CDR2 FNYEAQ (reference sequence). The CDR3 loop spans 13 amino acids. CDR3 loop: CASSRPGQETQYF. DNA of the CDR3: TGTGCTAGCAGCAGACCGGGGCAAGAGACCCAGTACTTC.

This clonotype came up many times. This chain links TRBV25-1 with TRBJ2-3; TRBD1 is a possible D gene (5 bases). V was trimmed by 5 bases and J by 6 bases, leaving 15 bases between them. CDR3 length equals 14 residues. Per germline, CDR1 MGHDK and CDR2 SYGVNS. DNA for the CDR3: TGTGCCAGCAGTAGGGGAATCAGCAGCGATACGCAGTATTTT. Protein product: CASSRGISSDTQYF.

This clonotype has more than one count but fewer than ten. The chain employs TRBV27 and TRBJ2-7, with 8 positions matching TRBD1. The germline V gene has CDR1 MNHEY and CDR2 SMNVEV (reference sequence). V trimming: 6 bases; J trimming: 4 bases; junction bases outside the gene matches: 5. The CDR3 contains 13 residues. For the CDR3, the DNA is TGTGCCAGCAGCGTACAGGGGGGATACGAGCAGTACTTC. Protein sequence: CASSVQGGYEQYF.

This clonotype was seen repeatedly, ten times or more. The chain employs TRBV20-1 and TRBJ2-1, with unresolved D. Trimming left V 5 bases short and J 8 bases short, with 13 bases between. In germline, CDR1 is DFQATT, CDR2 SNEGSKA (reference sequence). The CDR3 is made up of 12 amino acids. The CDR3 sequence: CSALRPGDEQFF. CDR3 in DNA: TGCAGTGCTCTCCGACCCGGCGATGAGCAGTTCTTC.

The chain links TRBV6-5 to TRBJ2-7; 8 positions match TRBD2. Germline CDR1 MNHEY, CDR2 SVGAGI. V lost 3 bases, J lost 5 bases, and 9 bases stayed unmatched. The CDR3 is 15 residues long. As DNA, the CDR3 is TGTGCCAGCAGTTATGCGGGGGGCCCCTTCAACGAGCAGTACTTC. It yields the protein CASSYAGGPFNEQYF.

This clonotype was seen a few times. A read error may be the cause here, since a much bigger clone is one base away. The CDR3 region has the DNA TGTGCCAACGGGGGATCCGACCAAGAGACCCAGTACTTC. It codes for CANGGSDQETQYF. The chain has TRBV10-3 and TRBJ2-5, with D perhaps matching TRBD2 (6 bases). Germline values: CDR1 ENHRY, CDR2 SYGVKD. CDR3 length: 13 residues. The V gene lost 10 bases and the J gene lost 0 bases, with 12 bases spanning the gap.

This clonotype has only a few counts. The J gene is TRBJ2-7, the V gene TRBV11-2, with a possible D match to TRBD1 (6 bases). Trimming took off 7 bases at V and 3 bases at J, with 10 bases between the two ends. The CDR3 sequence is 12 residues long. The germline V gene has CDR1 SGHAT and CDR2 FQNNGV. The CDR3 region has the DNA TGTGCCAGCATAGGACAGCACTACGAGCAGTACTTC. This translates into CASIGQHYEQYF.

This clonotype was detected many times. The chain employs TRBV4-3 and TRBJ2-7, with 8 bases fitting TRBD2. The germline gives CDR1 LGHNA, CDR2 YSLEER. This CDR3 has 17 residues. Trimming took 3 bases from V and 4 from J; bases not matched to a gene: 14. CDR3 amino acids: CASSHTSPRSGGYEQYF. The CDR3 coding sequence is TGCGCCAGCAGCCACACCTCCCCGAGAAGCGGGGGTTACGAGCAGTACTTC.

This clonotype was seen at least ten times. The CDR3 bases are TGTGCCAGCAGGAAGGACAGGGCCGGGGAGCTGTTTTTT. Translation: CASRKDRAGELFF. V gene TRBV6-4 combines with J gene TRBJ2-2, with TRBD1 matching 8 bases. V shed 6 bases and J 6 bases; nucleotides not matched to a gene: 3. Germline V gives CDR1 MRHNA, CDR2 SNTAGT. This CDR3 is built from 13 residues.

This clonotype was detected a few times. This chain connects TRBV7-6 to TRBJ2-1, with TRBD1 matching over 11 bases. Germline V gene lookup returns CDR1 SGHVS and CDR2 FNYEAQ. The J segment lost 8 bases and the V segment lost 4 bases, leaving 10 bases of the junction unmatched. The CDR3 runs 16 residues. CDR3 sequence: CASSSGRTGGTDEQFF. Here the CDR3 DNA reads TGTGCCAGCAGCTCCGGCCGGACAGGGGGCACGGATGAGCAGTTCTTC.

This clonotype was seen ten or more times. This CDR3 is CASKGGRGSYNEQFF. The CDR3, as DNA: TGTGCCAGCAAAGGGGGCCGGGGCTCCTACAATGAGCAGTTCTTC. This sequence joins TRBV7-2 and TRBJ2-1, with 7 bases that match TRBD1. CDR1 is SGHTA and CDR2 is FQGNSA in the germline V gene. This CDR3 has 15 residues. The V and J ends lost 7 bases and 0 bases, in that order; junction bases with no gene match: 6. The variable domain in full, completed from reference TRBV7-2 and TRBJ2-1, reads GAGVSQSPSNKVTEKGKDVELRCDPISGHTALYWYRQSLGQGLEFLIYFQGNSAPDKSGLPSDRFSAERTGGSVSTLTIQRTQQEDSAVYLCASKGGRGSYNEQFFGPGTRLTVL.

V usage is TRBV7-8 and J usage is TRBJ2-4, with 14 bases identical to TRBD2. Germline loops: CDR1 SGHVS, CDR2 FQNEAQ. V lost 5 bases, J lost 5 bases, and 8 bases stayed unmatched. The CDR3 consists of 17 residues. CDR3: CASSPRLAGGPENIQYF. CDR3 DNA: TGTGCCAGCAGCCCCAGACTAGCGGGGGGGCCGGAAAACATTCAGTACTTC.

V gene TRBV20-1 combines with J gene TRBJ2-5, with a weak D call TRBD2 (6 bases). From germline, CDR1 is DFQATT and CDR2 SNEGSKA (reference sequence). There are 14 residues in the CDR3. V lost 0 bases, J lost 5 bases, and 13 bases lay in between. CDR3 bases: TGCAGTGCTAGAGACGACGGTCGGGAGGAGACCCAGTACTTC. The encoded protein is CSARDDGREETQYF.

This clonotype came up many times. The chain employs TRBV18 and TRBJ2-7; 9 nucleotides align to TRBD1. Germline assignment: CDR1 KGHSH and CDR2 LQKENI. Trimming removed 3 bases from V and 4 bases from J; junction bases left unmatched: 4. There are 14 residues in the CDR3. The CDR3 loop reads CASSPTGGRYEQYF. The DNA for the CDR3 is TGTGCCAGCTCACCGACAGGGGGAAGATACGAGCAGTACTTC. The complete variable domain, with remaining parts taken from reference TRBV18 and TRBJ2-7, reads NAGVMQNPRHLVRRRGQEARLRCSPMKGHSHVYWYRQLPEEGLKFMVYLQKENIIDESGMPKERFSAEFPKEGPSILRIQQVVRGDSAAYFCASSPTGGRYEQYFGPGTRLTVT.